This T cell receptor beta chain originates from a study of blood T cell repertoires in COVID-19. About the study: Collection of acute and convalescent COVID-19 samples took place in the United States, Italy and Spain.

In the original processing: Amplification from reference gene primers served as the basis for estimated nucleated cell counts. Sequencing was performed with immunoSEQ multiplex PCR; in TCRdb, only in-frame clones are kept and a portion is missing. Clonal size and the V and J genes are those of that table, whereas D and trimming came from the DNA. The data hold over 150,000 clones, with about 85% observed a single time. Sequenced material: peripheral blood. The clonotype comes from a man aged 40-49 years with acute or convalescent COVID-19.

The DNA for the CDR3 is TGTGCCTGGAGTGGGCAGGGGCTCAGTGGCTACACCTTC. It encodes CAWSGQGLSGYTF. The rearrangement joins TRBV30 to TRBJ1-2; TRBD1 is a possible D gene (6 bases). Germline CDR1 is GTSNPN and CDR2 is SVGIG (reference sequence). The CDR3 is 13 residues long. Trimming cost V 1 base and J 7 bases, with 13 bases left between them.